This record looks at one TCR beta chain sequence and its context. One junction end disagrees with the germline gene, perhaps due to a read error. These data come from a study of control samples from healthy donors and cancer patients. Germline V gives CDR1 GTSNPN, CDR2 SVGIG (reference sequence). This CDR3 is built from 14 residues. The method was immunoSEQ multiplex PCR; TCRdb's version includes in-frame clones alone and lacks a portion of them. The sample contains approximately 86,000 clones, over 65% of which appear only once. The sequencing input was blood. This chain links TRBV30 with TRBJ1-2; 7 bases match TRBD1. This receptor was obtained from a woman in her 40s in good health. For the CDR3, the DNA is TGTGCCTGGAGTAATTACAGGGGAGTCTATGGCTACATCTTC. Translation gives CAWSNYRGVYGYIF.